This is a list of T cell receptor beta chains from one sample in a study of T cell responses to AZD1222 COVID-19 vaccine. Sequencing used immunoSEQ multiplex PCR; TCRdb keeps in-frame clones, though not all of them. The sample shows 95,000 to 150,000 clones, around 92% of them seen only once. The specimen was peripheral blood, collected on day 0 of AZD1222 vaccination. The receptors derive from an adult in good health. Both conserved end residues are part of each CDR3. The order of the fields is CDR3 protein, D gene, V gene. A D gene is named only where the DNA matches it firmly.

CDR3aa: CASSVGQGRVNEQFF; d_gene: TRBD1; v_gene: TRBV9
CDR3aa: CASSNRGEMINKNEQFF; d_gene: TRBD1; v_gene: TRBV27
CDR3aa: CASSEDSETQYF; d_gene: NA; v_gene: TRBV25-1
CDR3aa: CASSLDRMMASDEQYF; d_gene: NA; v_gene: TRBV5-4
CDR3aa: CASSSRGTEGPYEQYF; d_gene: NA; v_gene: TRBV28
CDR3aa: CATSRDRGDQPQHF; d_gene: NA; v_gene: TRBV15
CDR3aa: CASSAASGPYNEQFF; d_gene: TRBD2; v_gene: TRBV9
CDR3aa: CASSEDLPNEQYF; d_gene: NA; v_gene: TRBV2
CDR3aa: CASSKAIAGGYEQYF; d_gene: TRBD2; v_gene: TRBV5-4
CDR3aa: CASSPDGSYEQYF; d_gene: NA; v_gene: TRBV12-3/TRBV12-4
CDR3aa: CASSLAGEAETQYF; d_gene: NA; v_gene: TRBV11-3
CDR3aa: CASSENSDQPQHF; d_gene: NA; v_gene: TRBV9
CDR3aa: CASTLIPQDEQYF; d_gene: NA; v_gene: TRBV5-1
CDR3aa: CASSGPGQLSPLHF; d_gene: TRBD1; v_gene: TRBV5-4
CDR3aa: CASSSSGNGVADTQYF; d_gene: TRBD2; v_gene: TRBV11-2
CDR3aa: CASSRLAGEGVEQFF; d_gene: TRBD2; v_gene: TRBV6-5
CDR3aa: CASGLVRDSGTNQETQYF; d_gene: TRBD2; v_gene: TRBV12-5
CDR3aa: CASSLGTGGASTDTQYF; d_gene: NA; v_gene: TRBV5-1
CDR3aa: CASSKVGGGSGCGYEQYF; d_gene: NA; v_gene: TRBV21-1
CDR3aa: CASSFGYTEAFF; d_gene: NA; v_gene: TRBV5-8
CDR3aa: CASEQSHTGELFF; d_gene: NA; v_gene: TRBV4-2
CDR3aa: CASSESESTEAFF; d_gene: NA; v_gene: TRBV6-1
CDR3aa: CASSRLRPLHF; d_gene: NA; v_gene: TRBV2
CDR3aa: CASSLQFGEDEQYF; d_gene: NA; v_gene: TRBV7-2
CDR3aa: CASSFTGQMNTEAFF; d_gene: NA; v_gene: TRBV7-9
CDR3aa: CASSVDLSAAGVYEQYF; d_gene: NA; v_gene: TRBV9
CDR3aa: CASSSWTGHSSYEQYF; d_gene: TRBD1; v_gene: TRBV28
CDR3aa: CASSQGPGYQPQHF; d_gene: NA; v_gene: TRBV4-2
CDR3aa: CASSSTSGNQETQYF; d_gene: TRBD2; v_gene: TRBV7-3
CDR3aa: CASRRTGGRTEAFF; d_gene: TRBD1; v_gene: TRBV4-1
CDR3aa: CASREPRNEQFF; d_gene: NA; v_gene: TRBV10-2
CDR3aa: CASSYSSSGAAEAFF; d_gene: NA; v_gene: TRBV6-5